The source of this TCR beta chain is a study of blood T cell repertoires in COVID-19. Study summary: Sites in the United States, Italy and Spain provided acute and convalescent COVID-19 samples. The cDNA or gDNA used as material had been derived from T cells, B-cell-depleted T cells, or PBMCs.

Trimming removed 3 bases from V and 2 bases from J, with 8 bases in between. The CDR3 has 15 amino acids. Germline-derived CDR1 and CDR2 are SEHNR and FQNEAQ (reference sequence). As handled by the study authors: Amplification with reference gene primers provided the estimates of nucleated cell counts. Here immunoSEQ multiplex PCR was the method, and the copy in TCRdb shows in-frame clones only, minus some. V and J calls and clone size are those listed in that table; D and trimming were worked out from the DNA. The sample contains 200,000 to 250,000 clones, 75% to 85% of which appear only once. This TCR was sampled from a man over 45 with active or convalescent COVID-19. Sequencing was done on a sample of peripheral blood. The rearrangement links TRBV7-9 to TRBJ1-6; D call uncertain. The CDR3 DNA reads TGTGCCAGCAGCTTCCTGGAGACCTATAATTCACCCCTCCACTTT. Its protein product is CASSFLETYNSPLHF.